The clone carrying this T cell receptor beta chain has ten or more counts. Its cognate antigen is unknown. A modified ARM-PCR protocol with three rounds of nested PCR amplified TCRbeta. TCRdb used MiXCR to reprocess the multiplex PCR reads, holding one entry per CDR3 protein. Altogether 60,000 to 65,000 distinct CDR3 sequences are present, around two thirds being singletons, with the ten largest covering about 32%. The CDR3 is made up of 17 amino acids. The junction had 12 bases not matched to a gene; V was cut back by 0 bases and J by 9 bases. The germline V gene has CDR1 DFQATT and CDR2 SNEGSKA (reference sequence). The template was RNA from unsorted bulk tissue. This non-tumor lung sample came from over 3 cm beyond the tumor edge. This sample stems from a study of tumor and adjacent non-tumor tissue in lung cancer. Looking at the study overall: Patients comprised about eleven adenocarcinoma, 2 squamous cell carcinoma and 1 small cell lung cancer. Study-level points and caveats: Significantly higher TCR diversity was found in tumor than normal lung. Tumor repertoires had a smaller top 100 clone share than normal lung.

The TCR originated in a man aged 65 to 85 with non-small cell lung cancer. The chain uses TRBV20-1 and TRBJ2-1; 12 nucleotides align to TRBD2. Sequenced: distant non-tumor lung tissue. The CDR3 DNA follows: TGCAGTGCTAGAGATCCCCTAGCGGGAGGGCCTACGAGTGAGCAGTTCTTC. Translated: CSARDPLAGGPTSEQFF.